Many counts were recorded for the clone carrying this T cell receptor (beta chain). The antigen remains undetermined. Researchers took RNA transcripts and amplified the TCR beta CDR3 regions from them. TCR CDR3 underwent first-round RT-PCR with the HTBI primer set. TCRdb re-derived calls from the multiplex PCR reads in MiXCR, one entry per CDR3 protein. The sample lists approximately 870,000 distinct CDR3 sequences, more than 30% occurring once. These data originate in a study of T cells in Graves' hyperthyroidism and ophthalmopathy. Across the whole study: Peripheral blood was secured at the point of initial diagnosis, before any treatment.

Study-wide findings and caveats: Appearing also in blood were most of the thyroid clonotypes expanded above 0.001.

V lost 3 bases and J 8 bases, leaving 13 bases between the germline ends. Germline V gives CDR1 SEHNR, CDR2 FQNEAQ (reference sequence). CDR3 length equals 14 residues. The V gene is TRBV7-9, the J gene TRBJ1-4; D is unresolved. The origin of this receptor is a man younger than 30 with Graves' hyperthyroidism. Sequenced sample: blood. Here the CDR3 DNA reads TGTGCCAGCAGCTTGAGGGAGGGCGGCGAAAAACTGTTTTTT. Amino acid sequence: CASSLREGGEKLFF.